This T cell receptor (beta chain) stems from a study of blood T cell repertoires in COVID-19. The V gene's germline CDR1 is SGHNT and CDR2 YENEEA. V dropped 5 bases and J dropped 5; count of bases not matched to a gene: 7. This CDR3 has 14 amino acids. The data were produced by immunoSEQ multiplex PCR, yet TCRdb's version contains in-frame clones alone and is incomplete. The sample contains roughly 130,000 clones, around 83% of which appear only once. Sequencing used peripheral blood. The gene calls are TRBV11-3 and TRBJ2-7; TRBD1 agrees at 9 bases. The clonotype was recovered from a woman aged 80 or over with acute or convalescent COVID-19. CDR3 coding DNA: TGTGCCAGCAGCCCCGGACAGGGGAGGAACGAGCAGTACTTC. It translates to CASSPGQGRNEQYF.